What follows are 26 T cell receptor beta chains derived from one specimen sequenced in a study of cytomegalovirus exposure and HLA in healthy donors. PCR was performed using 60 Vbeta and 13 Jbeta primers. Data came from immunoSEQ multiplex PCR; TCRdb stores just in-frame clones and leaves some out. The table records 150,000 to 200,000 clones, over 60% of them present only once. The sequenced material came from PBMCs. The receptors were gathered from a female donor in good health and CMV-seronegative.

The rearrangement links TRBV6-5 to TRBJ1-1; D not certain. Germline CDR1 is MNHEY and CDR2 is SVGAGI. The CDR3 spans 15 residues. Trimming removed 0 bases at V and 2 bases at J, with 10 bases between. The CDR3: CASSYSPGSNTEAFF. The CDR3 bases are TGTGCCAGCAGTTACTCTCCGGGTTCTAACACTGAAGCTTTCTTT.

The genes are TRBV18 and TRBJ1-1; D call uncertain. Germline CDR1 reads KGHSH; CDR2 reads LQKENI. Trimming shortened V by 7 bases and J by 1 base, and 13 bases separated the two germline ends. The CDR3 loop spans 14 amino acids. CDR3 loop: CASLRSAGNTEAFF. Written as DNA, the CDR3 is TGTGCCAGCTTACGGAGCGCGGGGAACACTGAAGCTTTCTTT.

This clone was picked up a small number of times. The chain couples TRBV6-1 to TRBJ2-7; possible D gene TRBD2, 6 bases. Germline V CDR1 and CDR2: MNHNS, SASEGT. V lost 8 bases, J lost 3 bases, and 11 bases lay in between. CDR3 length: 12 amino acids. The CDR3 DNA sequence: TGTGCCAGCGGGAGGACGGACTACGAGCAGTACTTC. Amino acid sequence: CASGRTDYEQYF.

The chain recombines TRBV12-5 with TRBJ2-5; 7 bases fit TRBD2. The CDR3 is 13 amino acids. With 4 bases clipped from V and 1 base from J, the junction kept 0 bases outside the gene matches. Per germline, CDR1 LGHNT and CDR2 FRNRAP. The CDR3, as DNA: TGTGCTAGTGGTTCGGGGGGCCAAGAGACCCAGTACTTC. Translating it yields CASGSGGQETQYF.

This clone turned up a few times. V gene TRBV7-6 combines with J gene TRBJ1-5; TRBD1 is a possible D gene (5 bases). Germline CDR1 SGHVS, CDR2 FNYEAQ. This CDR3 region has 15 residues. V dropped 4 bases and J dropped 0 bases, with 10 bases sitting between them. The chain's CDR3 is CASSSGGYSNQPQHF. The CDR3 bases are TGTGCCAGCAGCTCCGGGGGATATAGCAATCAGCCCCAGCATTTT.

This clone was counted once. DNA for the CDR3: TGTGCCACGTCTAGCGGATCCCCTGTTTACAATGAGCAGTTCTTC. Translated: CATSSGSPVYNEQFF. The gene calls are TRBV15 and TRBJ2-1; 7 bases fit TRBD2. The CDR3 is 15 amino acids. Trimming took 9 bases from V and 4 from J; bases not matched to a gene: 12. Germline V gene lookup returns CDR1 LNHNV and CDR2 YYDKDF (reference sequence).

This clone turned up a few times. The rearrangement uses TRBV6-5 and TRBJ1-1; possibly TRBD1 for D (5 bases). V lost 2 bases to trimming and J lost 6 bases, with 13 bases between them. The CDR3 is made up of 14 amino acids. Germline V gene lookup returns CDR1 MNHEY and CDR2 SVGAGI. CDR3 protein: CASSYRGGVAEAFF. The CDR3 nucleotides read TGTGCCAGCAGTTACCGGGGGGGAGTCGCTGAAGCTTTCTTT.

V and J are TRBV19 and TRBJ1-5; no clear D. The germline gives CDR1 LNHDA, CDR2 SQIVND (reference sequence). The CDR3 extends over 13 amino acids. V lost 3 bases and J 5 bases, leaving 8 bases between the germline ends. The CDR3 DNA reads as TGTGCCAGTAGTATGCCTCGAGATCAGCCCCAGCATTTT. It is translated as CASSMPRDQPQHF.

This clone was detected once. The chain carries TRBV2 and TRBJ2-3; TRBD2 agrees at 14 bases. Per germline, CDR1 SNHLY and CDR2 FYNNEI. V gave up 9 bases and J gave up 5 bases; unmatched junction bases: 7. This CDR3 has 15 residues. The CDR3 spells CASETSGGGVDTQYF. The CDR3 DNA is TGTGCCAGTGAGACTAGCGGGGGGGGAGTAGATACGCAGTATTTT.

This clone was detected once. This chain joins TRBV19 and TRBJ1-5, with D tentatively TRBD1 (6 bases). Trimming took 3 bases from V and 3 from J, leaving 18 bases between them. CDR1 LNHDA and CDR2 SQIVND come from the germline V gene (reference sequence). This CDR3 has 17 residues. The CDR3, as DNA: TGTGCCAGTAGTATGCGAGGGGGTGGAGTATACAATCAGCCCCAGCATTTT. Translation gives CASSMRGGGVYNQPQHF.

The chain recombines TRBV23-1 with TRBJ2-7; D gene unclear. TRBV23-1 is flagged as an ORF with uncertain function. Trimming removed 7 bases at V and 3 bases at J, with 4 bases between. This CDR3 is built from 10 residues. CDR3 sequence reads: CASTCYEQYF. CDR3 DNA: TGCGCCAGCACCTGCTACGAGCAGTACTTC.

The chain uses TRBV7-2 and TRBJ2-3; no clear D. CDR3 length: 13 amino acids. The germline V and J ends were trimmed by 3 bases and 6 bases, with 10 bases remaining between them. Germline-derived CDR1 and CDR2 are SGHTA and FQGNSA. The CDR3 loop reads CASSLVPADTQYF. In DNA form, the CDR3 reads TGTGCCAGCAGCTTGGTCCCAGCGGATACGCAGTATTTT.

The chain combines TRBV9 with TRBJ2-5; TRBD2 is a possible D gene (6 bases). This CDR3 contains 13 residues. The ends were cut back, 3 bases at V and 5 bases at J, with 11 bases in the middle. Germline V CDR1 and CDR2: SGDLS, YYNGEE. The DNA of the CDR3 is TGTGCCAGCAGCGCGTCGGGGAGGGAGACCCAGTACTTC. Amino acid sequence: CASSASGRETQYF.

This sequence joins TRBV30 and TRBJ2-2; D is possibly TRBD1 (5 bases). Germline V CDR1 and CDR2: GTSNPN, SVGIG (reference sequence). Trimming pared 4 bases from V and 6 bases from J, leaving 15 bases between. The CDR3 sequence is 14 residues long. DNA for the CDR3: TGTGCCTGGAATTTGATTCCAGGGTCCGGGGAGCTGTTTTTT. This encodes CAWNLIPGSGELFF.

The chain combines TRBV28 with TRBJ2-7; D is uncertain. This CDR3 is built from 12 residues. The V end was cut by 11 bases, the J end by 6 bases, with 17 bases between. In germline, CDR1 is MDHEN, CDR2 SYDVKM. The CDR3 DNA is TGTGCCTCGAGGTCTCCCTGGAGCGAGCAGTACTTC. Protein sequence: CASRSPWSEQYF.

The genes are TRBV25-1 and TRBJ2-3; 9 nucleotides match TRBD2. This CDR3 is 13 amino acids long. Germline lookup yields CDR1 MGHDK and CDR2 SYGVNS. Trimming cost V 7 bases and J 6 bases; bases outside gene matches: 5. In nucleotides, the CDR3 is TGTGCCAGCACGGGGCTAGCGGGGGATACGCAGTATTTT. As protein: CASTGLAGDTQYF. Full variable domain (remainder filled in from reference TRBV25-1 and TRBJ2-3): EADIYQTPRYLVIGTGKKITLECSQTMGHDKMYWYQQDPGMELHLIHYSYGVNSTEKGDLSSESTVSRIRTEHFPLTLESARPSHTSQYLCASTGLAGDTQYFGPGTRLTVL.

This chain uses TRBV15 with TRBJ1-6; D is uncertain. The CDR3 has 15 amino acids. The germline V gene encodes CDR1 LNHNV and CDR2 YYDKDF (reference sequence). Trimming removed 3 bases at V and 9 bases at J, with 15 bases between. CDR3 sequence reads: CATSSERVARSPLHF. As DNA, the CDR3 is TGTGCCACCAGCAGCGAGAGGGTCGCGCGTTCACCCCTCCACTTT.

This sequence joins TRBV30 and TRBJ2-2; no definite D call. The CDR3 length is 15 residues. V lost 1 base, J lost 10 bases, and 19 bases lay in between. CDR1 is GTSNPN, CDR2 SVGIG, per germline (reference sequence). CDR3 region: CAWSEPSRPRAELFF. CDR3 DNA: TGTGCCTGGAGTGAACCATCGCGTCCTCGCGCGGAGCTGTTTTTT. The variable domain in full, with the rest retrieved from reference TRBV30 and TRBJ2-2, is SQTIHQWPATLVQPVGSPLSLECTVEGTSNPNLYWYRQAAGRGLQLLFYSVGIGQISSEVPQNLSASRPQDRQFILSSKKLLLSDSGFYLCAWSEPSRPRAELFFGEGSRLTVL.

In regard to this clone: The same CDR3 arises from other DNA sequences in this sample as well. This CDR3 reads CASSLSGNTGELFF. The CDR3 bases are TGCGCCAGCAGCTTGTCAGGGAACACCGGGGAGCTGTTTTTT. The chain couples TRBV5-1 to TRBJ2-2; no firm D call. V lost 1 base and J 1 base, leaving 5 bases between the germline ends. CDR1 and CDR2 (germline): SGHRS, YFSETQ. CDR3 length equals 14 residues.

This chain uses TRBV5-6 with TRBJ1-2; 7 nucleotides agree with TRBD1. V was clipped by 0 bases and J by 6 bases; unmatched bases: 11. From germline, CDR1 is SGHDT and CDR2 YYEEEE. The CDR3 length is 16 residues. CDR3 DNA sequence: TGTGCCAGCAGCTTGGGTATGGCAGGGGGAAGGGATGGCTACACCTTC. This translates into CASSLGMAGGRDGYTF.

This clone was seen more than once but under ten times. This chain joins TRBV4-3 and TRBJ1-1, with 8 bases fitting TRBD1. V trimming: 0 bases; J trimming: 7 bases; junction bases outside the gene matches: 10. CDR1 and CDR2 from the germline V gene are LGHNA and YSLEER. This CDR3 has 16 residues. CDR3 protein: CASSQDTEPDRGEAFF. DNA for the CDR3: TGCGCCAGCAGCCAAGATACGGAACCTGACAGGGGTGAAGCTTTCTTT.

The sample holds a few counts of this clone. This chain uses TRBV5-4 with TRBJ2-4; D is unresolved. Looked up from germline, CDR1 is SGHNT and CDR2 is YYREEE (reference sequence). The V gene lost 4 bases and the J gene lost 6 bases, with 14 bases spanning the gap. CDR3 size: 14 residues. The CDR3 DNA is TGTGCCAGCAGCCCTAATCCTGGTGGAAACATTCAGTACTTC. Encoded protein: CASSPNPGGNIQYF.

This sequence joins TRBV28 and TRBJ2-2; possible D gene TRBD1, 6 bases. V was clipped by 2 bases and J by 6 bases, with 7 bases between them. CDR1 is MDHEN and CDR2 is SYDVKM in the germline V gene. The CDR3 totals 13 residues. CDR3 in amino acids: CASSLGQSGELFF. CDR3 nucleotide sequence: TGTGCCAGCAGTTTAGGACAGTCCGGGGAGCTGTTTTTT.

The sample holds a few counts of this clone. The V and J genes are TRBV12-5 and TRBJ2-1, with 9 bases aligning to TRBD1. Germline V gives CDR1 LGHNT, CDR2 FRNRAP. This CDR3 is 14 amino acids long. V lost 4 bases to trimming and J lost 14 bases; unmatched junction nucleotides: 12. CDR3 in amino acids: CASGSTASDRGKFF. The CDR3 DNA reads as TGTGCTAGTGGTTCAACCGCCTCCGACAGGGGGAAGTTCTTC.

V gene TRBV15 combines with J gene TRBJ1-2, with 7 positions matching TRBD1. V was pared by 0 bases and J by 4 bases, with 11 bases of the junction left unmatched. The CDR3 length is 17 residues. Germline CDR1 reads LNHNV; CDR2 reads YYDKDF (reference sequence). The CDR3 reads CATSRDSIRDRPYGYTF. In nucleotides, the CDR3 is TGTGCCACCAGCAGAGATTCGATCCGGGACAGACCCTATGGCTACACCTTC. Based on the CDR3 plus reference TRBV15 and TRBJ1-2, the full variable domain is DAMVIQNPRYQVTQFGKPVTLSCSQTLNHNVMYWYQQKSSQAPKLLFHYYDKDFNNEADTPDNFQSRRPNTSFCFLDIRSPGLGDTAMYLCATSRDSIRDRPYGYTFGSGTRLTVV.

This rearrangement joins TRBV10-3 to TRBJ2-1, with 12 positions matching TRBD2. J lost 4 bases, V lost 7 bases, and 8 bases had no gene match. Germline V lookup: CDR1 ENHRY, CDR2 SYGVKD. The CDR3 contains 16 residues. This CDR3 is CAITPSGGAGYNEQFF. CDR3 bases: TGTGCCATCACGCCTAGCGGGGGGGCCGGTTACAATGAGCAGTTCTTC.